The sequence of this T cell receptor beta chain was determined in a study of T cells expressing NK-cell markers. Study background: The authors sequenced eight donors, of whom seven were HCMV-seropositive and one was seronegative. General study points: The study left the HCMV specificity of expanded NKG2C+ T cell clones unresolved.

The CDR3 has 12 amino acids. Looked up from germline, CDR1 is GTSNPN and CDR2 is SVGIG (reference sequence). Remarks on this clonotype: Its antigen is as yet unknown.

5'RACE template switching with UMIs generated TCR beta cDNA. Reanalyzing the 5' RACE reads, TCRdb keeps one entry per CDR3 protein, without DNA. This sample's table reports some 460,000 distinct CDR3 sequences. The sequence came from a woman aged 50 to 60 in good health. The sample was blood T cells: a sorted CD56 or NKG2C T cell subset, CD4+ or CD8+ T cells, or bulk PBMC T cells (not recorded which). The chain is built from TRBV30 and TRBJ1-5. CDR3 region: CAWSKLYQPQHF.